A single sample gave rise to the 31 T cell receptor beta chains below, sequenced in a study of early T cells in non-severe SARS-CoV-2 infection. One entry per CDR3 protein, called by TCRdb with MiXCR from the 5' RACE reads. The sample carries 76,000 or so distinct CDR3 sequences, approximately 10% recorded once. Source material: whole blood. The receptors derive from an adult who was a healthcare worker with PCR-confirmed SARS-CoV-2 infection or an uninfected control (not recorded which).

This clonotype was found many times. This chain links TRBV5-1 with TRBJ2-3; TRBD1 matches 7 bases. Germline CDR1 and CDR2: SGHRS and YFSETQ. V was clipped by 4 bases and J by 4 bases; unmatched bases: 6. The CDR3 runs to 14 residues. The CDR3 here is CASSVQGFSDTQYF. CDR3 nucleotide sequence: TGCGCCAGCAGCGTACAGGGGTTCTCAGATACGCAGTATTTT. Full variable domain (remainder filled in from reference TRBV5-1 and TRBJ2-3): KAGVTQTPRYLIKTRGQQVTLSCSPISGHRSVSWYQQTPGQGLQFLFEYFSETQRNKGNFPGRFSGRQFSNSRSEMNVSTLELGDSALYLCASSVQGFSDTQYFGPGTRLTVL.

This clonotype was counted at least ten times. The chain joins TRBV10-3 to TRBJ1-1; no definite D call. Germline V CDR1 and CDR2: ENHRY, SYGVKD. This CDR3 is 15 amino acids long. V was clipped by 0 bases and J by 2 bases, with 10 bases between them. CDR3 in amino acids: CAISESMAANTEAFF. The CDR3 DNA reads as TGTGCCATCAGTGAGTCTATGGCAGCCAACACTGAAGCTTTCTTT.

Ten or more counts support this clonotype. The rearrangement uses TRBV11-2 and TRBJ2-7; D gene uncertain. The CDR3 consists of 15 residues. V lost 1 base and J lost 2, with 12 bases in between. From germline, CDR1 is SGHAT and CDR2 FQNNGV. The CDR3 nucleotides read TGTGCCAGCAGCTTAGTCTCGGTCAATGCCTACGAGCAGTACTTC. Encoded protein: CASSLVSVNAYEQYF.

This clonotype was seen many times. V gene TRBV6-4 combines with J gene TRBJ1-6; D unclear. CDR1 is MRHNA, CDR2 SNTAGT, per germline. The V end lost 0 bases, the J end lost 6 bases, and 9 bases lay between the germline ends. This CDR3 has 15 residues. This CDR3 reads CASSDSWSGNSPLHF. The CDR3 bases are TGTGCCAGCAGTGACTCTTGGAGCGGTAATTCACCCCTCCACTTT.

There are a few counts of this clonotype. V usage is TRBV7-9 and J usage is TRBJ2-5; TRBD1 matches at 8 bases. Unmatched junction bases numbered 8, after V lost 5 bases and J lost 3 bases. Germline V gives CDR1 SEHNR, CDR2 FQNEAQ (reference sequence). This CDR3 has 15 amino acids. CDR3 DNA sequence: TGTGCCAGCAGCATAGGGGTACAGGGGGAAGAGACCCAGTACTTC. Translation gives CASSIGVQGEETQYF. Full variable domain (rest looked up from reference TRBV7-9 and TRBJ2-5): DTGVSQNPRHKITKRGQNVTFRCDPISEHNRLYWYRQTLGQGPEFLTYFQNEAQLEKSRLLSDRFSAERPKGSFSTLEIQRTEQGDSAMYLCASSIGVQGEETQYFGPGTRLLVL.

At least ten counts were recorded for this clonotype. The CDR3 protein is CASAREGSSYEQYF. The CDR3 nucleotides read TGTGCCAGCGCCCGGGAAGGGAGCTCCTACGAGCAGTACTTC. V usage is TRBV12-3 or TRBV12-4 and J usage is TRBJ2-7, with D perhaps TRBD2 (5 bases). V dropped 8 bases and J dropped 0 bases, with 14 bases sitting between them. The length of the CDR3 is 14 residues.

This clonotype was picked up a small number of times. CDR3 amino acids: CASSSLDTYGYTF. The DNA for the CDR3 is TGTGCCAGCAGCTCGCTGGACACCTATGGCTACACCTTC. This sequence joins TRBV5-6 and TRBJ1-2, with D perhaps matching TRBD1 (5 bases). The CDR3 sequence is 13 residues long. Germline lookup yields CDR1 SGHDT and CDR2 YYEEEE. V dropped 3 bases and J dropped 4 bases, with 10 bases sitting between them.

The sample holds a few counts of this clonotype. The genes are TRBV6-2 or TRBV6-3 and TRBJ1-5; 9 bases are shared with TRBD1. V lost 5 bases to trimming and J lost 0 bases; unmatched junction nucleotides: 5. Germline-derived CDR1 and CDR2 are MNHEY and SVGEGT. The CDR3 runs 16 residues. CDR3: CASSRTGEPSNQPQHF. CDR3 DNA: TGTGCCAGCAGTAGGACAGGGGAACCTAGCAATCAGCCCCAGCATTTT.

This clonotype was detected a few times. The chain recombines TRBV20-1 with TRBJ2-7; D gene uncertain. The ends were cut back, 5 bases at V and 2 bases at J, with 10 bases in the middle. This CDR3 has 12 amino acids. Germline V gene data show CDR1 as DFQATT and CDR2 as SNEGSKA (reference sequence). CDR3 sequence (DNA): TGCAGTGCTCGATCGGGTCCCTACGAGCAGTACTTC. It specifies CSARSGPYEQYF.

The rearrangement links TRBV20-1 to TRBJ2-7; no definite D call. V lost 3 bases to trimming and J lost 7 bases, with 19 bases between them. This CDR3 comprises 14 residues. Germline V CDR1 and CDR2: DFQATT, SNEGSKA (reference sequence). CDR3 region: CSASRVSAQGEQYF. The CDR3 DNA follows: TGCAGTGCTAGCCGGGTCTCGGCCCAAGGGGAGCAGTACTTC.

This clonotype was counted a few times. This rearrangement joins TRBV12-3 or TRBV12-4 to TRBJ1-1; D gene uncertain. The V end was cut by 3 bases, the J end by 7 bases, with 12 bases between. This CDR3 contains 13 residues. This CDR3 is CASSLKGPLEAFF. In DNA form, the CDR3 reads TGTGCCAGCAGTTTGAAGGGTCCCCTTGAAGCTTTCTTT.

This clonotype was detected many times. This chain uses TRBV14 with TRBJ2-1, with D perhaps TRBD1 or TRBD2 (6 bases each). This CDR3 spans 13 amino acids. The V gene lost 1 base and the J gene lost 9 bases, with 10 bases spanning the gap. Germline V gene data show CDR1 as SGHDN and CDR2 as FVKESK. The CDR3 DNA is TGTGCCAGCAGCCAAGTAGGGGGGCGTGAGCAGTTCTTC. It specifies CASSQVGGREQFF.

Ten or more counts support this clonotype. The chain is built from TRBV29-1 and TRBJ2-5; no firm D call. Trimming cost V 1 base and J 1 base, with 4 bases left between them. The CDR3 spans 12 residues. Germline CDR1 is SQVTM and CDR2 is ANQGSEA. The CDR3 DNA reads TGCAGCGTTGAAGGGCTCCAAGAGACCCAGTACTTC. Translating it yields CSVEGLQETQYF.

This clonotype has a handful of counts. V gene TRBV4-2 combines with J gene TRBJ2-3, with D tentatively TRBD1 (5 bases). Germline assignment: CDR1 LGHNA and CDR2 YNFKEQ. The CDR3 has 16 amino acids. The V gene lost 1 base and the J gene lost 2 bases, with 13 bases spanning the gap. This CDR3 reads CASSQGSTANTDTQYF. CDR3 in DNA: TGTGCCAGCAGCCAAGGGTCGACAGCCAACACAGATACGCAGTATTTT.

The sample holds a few counts of this clonotype. V usage is TRBV5-1 and J usage is TRBJ1-3; D remains ambiguous. V lost 1 base, J lost 0 bases, and 8 bases lay in between. Germline CDR1 reads SGHRS; CDR2 reads YFSETQ. This CDR3 spans 15 amino acids. In DNA form, the CDR3 reads TGCGCCAGCAGCTTGTCGGTGAACTCTGGAAACACCATATATTTT. It specifies CASSLSVNSGNTIYF.

In its sample, this clonotype was seen a few times. The V gene is TRBV18, the J gene TRBJ1-2; D not resolved. Trimming removed 3 bases from V and 2 bases from J, with 16 bases in between. There are 16 residues in the CDR3. Looked up from germline, CDR1 is KGHSH and CDR2 is LQKENI. CDR3 region: CASSPVQTAKNYGYTF. As DNA, the CDR3 is TGTGCCAGCTCACCGGTCCAGACCGCTAAAAACTATGGCTACACCTTC. Full variable domain (rest looked up from reference TRBV18 and TRBJ1-2): NAGVMQNPRHLVRRRGQEARLRCSPMKGHSHVYWYRQLPEEGLKFMVYLQKENIIDESGMPKERFSAEFPKEGPSILRIQQVVRGDSAAYFCASSPVQTAKNYGYTFGSGTRLTVV.

The gene calls are TRBV5-5 and TRBJ2-3; D call uncertain. Trimming stripped 1 base from V and 4 bases from J, with 13 bases between. The germline V gene has CDR1 SGHKS and CDR2 YYEKEE (reference sequence). The CDR3 runs to 15 residues. The CDR3, as DNA: TGTGCCAGCAGCTTGTTTTGGGCAGCCGCAGATACGCAGTATTTT. The encoded protein is CASSLFWAAADTQYF.

Many counts were recorded for this clonotype. The chain combines TRBV10-3 with TRBJ2-3; D not certain. CDR3 size: 13 residues. Trimming pared 0 bases from V and 6 bases from J, leaving 7 bases between. CDR1 and CDR2 from the germline V gene are ENHRY and SYGVKD. The CDR3 coding sequence is TGTGCCATCAGTGAGTCGATCGACGATACGCAGTATTTT. It codes for CAISESIDDTQYF.

This clonotype was seen more than once but under ten times. The rearrangement uses TRBV12-3 or TRBV12-4 and TRBJ1-2, with D possibly being TRBD1 (6 bases). The V gene lost 6 bases and the J gene lost 2 bases, with 13 bases spanning the gap. The CDR3 is 14 amino acids. The CDR3 DNA follows: TGTGCCAGCAGACCAGACAGGTTAAACTATGGCTACACCTTC. This encodes CASRPDRLNYGYTF.

On this clonotype itself: Without the conserved terminal phenylalanine or tryptophan, this CDR3 likely stems from a read error. The chain combines TRBV29-1 with TRBJ2-7, with 7 bases identical to TRBD1. Germline loops: CDR1 SQVTM, CDR2 ANQGSEA. This CDR3 has 14 residues. V dropped 7 bases and J dropped 2; count of bases not matched to a gene: 11. CDR3 sequence (DNA): TGCAGCGCCGCGGAGACAGGGATAACCTACGAGCAGTACTCC. This encodes CSAAETGITYEQYS.

This rearrangement joins TRBV5-1 to TRBJ1-4, with D unclear. Deletions cut 0 bases from V and 7 bases from J, with 4 bases between. CDR1 is SGHRS, CDR2 YFSETQ, per germline. The CDR3 runs to 12 residues. The CDR3 here is CASSLVGEKLFF. The CDR3 DNA sequence: TGCGCCAGCAGCTTGGTTGGTGAAAAACTGTTTTTT.

This clonotype was recorded many times. The chain joins TRBV4-3 to TRBJ2-1; 8 nucleotides match TRBD2. Unmatched junction bases numbered 3, after V lost 0 bases and J lost 2 bases. Germline V CDR1 and CDR2: LGHNA, YSLEER. The CDR3 contains 16 residues. CDR3 nucleotides: TGCGCCAGCAGCCAAGACCGGGGGGGCCCCTACAATGAGCAGTTCTTC. Protein sequence: CASSQDRGGPYNEQFF.

The rearrangement links TRBV20-1 to TRBJ1-2; D perhaps matches TRBD1 (5 bases). Germline V gene lookup returns CDR1 DFQATT and CDR2 SNEGSKA (reference sequence). V lost 3 bases and J lost 0, with 8 bases in between. This CDR3 has 13 amino acids. CDR3 in amino acids: CSARSGANYGYTF. The CDR3 DNA follows: TGCAGTGCTAGGTCGGGGGCTAACTATGGCTACACCTTC.

The chain combines TRBV19 with TRBJ1-5, with D tentatively TRBD1 (5 bases). Germline V lookup: CDR1 LNHDA, CDR2 SQIVND (reference sequence). The CDR3 totals 14 residues. Trimming took 7 bases from V and 6 from J, leaving 16 bases between them. CDR3 nucleotide sequence: TGTGCCAGTAATCTGCGGGGGGTGGCTCAGCCCCAGCATTTT. Amino acids: CASNLRGVAQPQHF.

This clonotype was seen repeatedly, ten times or more. The chain joins TRBV5-4 to TRBJ2-7; D is possibly TRBD2 (6 bases). Trimming pared 3 bases from V and 2 bases from J, leaving 15 bases between. Germline V gives CDR1 SGHNT, CDR2 YYREEE (reference sequence). CDR3 length equals 15 residues. The CDR3 region has the DNA TGTGCCAGCAGCTCACCCGGGACTCTCACCTACGAGCAGTACTTC. Translated, it gives CASSSPGTLTYEQYF.

This clonotype was found many times. The chain combines TRBV7-6 with TRBJ2-1; the D is unclear. Germline CDR1 is SGHVS and CDR2 is FNYEAQ. The CDR3 covers 12 residues. The V and J ends lost 1 base and 9 bases respectively, with 7 bases between them. Here the CDR3 reads CASSLVGSEQFF. The CDR3, as DNA: TGTGCCAGCAGCTTAGTTGGCAGTGAGCAGTTCTTC.

This clonotype showed up just a few times. J is TRBJ2-1 and V is TRBV9; perhaps TRBD2 as D (6 bases). This CDR3 is built from 14 residues. Germline V gene data show CDR1 as SGDLS and CDR2 as YYNGEE. Trimming shortened V by 2 bases and J by 6 bases, and 12 bases separated the two germline ends. CDR3 region: CASSVSAGTNEQFF. CDR3 DNA: TGTGCCAGCAGCGTTTCTGCGGGGACCAATGAGCAGTTCTTC.

This chain uses TRBV7-2 with TRBJ1-2; possible D gene TRBD1, 5 bases. CDR1 and CDR2 from the germline V gene are SGHTA and FQGNSA. CDR3 length: 14 amino acids. V dropped 4 bases and J dropped 4 bases, with 13 bases sitting between them. Here the CDR3 reads CASSSNRGPYGYTF. CDR3 nucleotides: TGTGCCAGCAGCTCCAACCGGGGCCCCTATGGCTACACCTTC.

V gene TRBV5-1 combines with J gene TRBJ1-3; tentative D call: TRBD1 (5 bases). This CDR3 is 16 amino acids long. Germline-derived CDR1 and CDR2 are SGHRS and YFSETQ. With 4 bases removed from V and 3 bases from J, the gap between germline ends came to 17 bases. The CDR3 here is CASSPTGSGSGNTIYF. In DNA, the CDR3 is TGCGCCAGCAGCCCCACGGGCTCAGGGAGTGGAAACACCATATATTTT.

This clonotype was detected only a few times. This chain connects TRBV7-6 to TRBJ2-5; 7 bases are shared with TRBD1. The CDR3 extends over 14 amino acids. CDR1 and CDR2 from the germline V gene are SGHVS and FNYEAQ. The J segment lost 2 bases and the V segment lost 5 bases, leaving 5 bases of the junction unmatched. The CDR3 protein is CASSRTGLQETQYF. The CDR3, as DNA: TGTGCCAGCAGCCGGACAGGACTGCAAGAGACCCAGTACTTC.

The V call is TRBV12-3 or TRBV12-4, the J call TRBJ1-6, with unresolved D. Trimming took 5 bases from V and 8 from J, leaving 7 bases between them. The length of the CDR3 is 12 residues. CDR3 amino acids: CASSPRYSPLHF. The DNA of the CDR3 is TGTGCCAGCAGTCCCCGTTATTCACCCCTCCACTTT.